Each of the 13 T cell receptor beta chains below was sequenced from the same sample in a study of blood T cell repertoires in COVID-19. Sequencing used immunoSEQ multiplex PCR; TCRdb keeps in-frame clones, though not all of them. The table includes fewer than 450,000 clones, roughly 88% detected once. The sequenced sample was PBMCs or T cells enriched from blood (not recorded which). These receptors originate from a woman aged 35 to 49 with acute COVID-19.

The chain has TRBV19 and TRBJ1-1, with a possible D match to TRBD1 (6 bases). CDR3 size: 13 residues. Germline CDR1 and CDR2: LNHDA and SQIVND (reference sequence). The ends were cut back, 8 bases at V and 1 base at J, with 11 bases in the middle. The CDR3 region has the DNA TGTGCCAGTGGACACAGGGAGAACACTGAAGCTTTCTTT. Translating it yields CASGHRENTEAFF.

The chain combines TRBV9 with TRBJ2-5, with D possibly matching TRBD1 (6 bases). Trimming took 7 bases from V and 2 from J, leaving 12 bases between them. CDR3 length: 13 residues. Germline CDR1 is SGDLS and CDR2 is YYNGEE. In DNA, the CDR3 is TGTGCCAGCTCACGACAGGTTCAAGAGACCCAGTACTTC. Its translation: CASSRQVQETQYF.

The rearrangement uses TRBV2 and TRBJ1-3; D is undetermined. Germline V gene data show CDR1 as SNHLY and CDR2 as FYNNEI. The CDR3 runs to 15 residues. Trimming stripped 4 bases from V and 1 base from J, with 11 bases between. As DNA, the CDR3 is TGTGCCAGCAGTGCCTTGAGTAGTTCTGGAAACACCATATATTTT. Translating gives CASSALSSSGNTIYF.

This clone was counted only a few times. The rearrangement links TRBV12-5 to TRBJ2-2; unclear D gene. This CDR3 has 14 residues. The V end was cut by 4 bases, the J end by 1 base, with 7 bases between. The germline gives CDR1 LGHNT, CDR2 FRNRAP. DNA for the CDR3: TGTGCTAGTGGTTCCACGGGGAACACCGGGGAGCTGTTTTTT. Amino acids: CASGSTGNTGELFF. Full variable domain (missing parts from reference TRBV12-5 and TRBJ2-2): DARVTQTPRHKVTEMGQEVTMRCQPILGHNTVFWYRQTMMQGLELLAYFRNRAPLDDSGMPKDRFSAEMPDATLATLKIQPSEPRDSAVYFCASGSTGNTGELFFGEGSRLTVL.

The chain links TRBV7-9 to TRBJ1-5; 11 bases agree with TRBD1. V was pared by 5 bases and J by 5 bases, with 5 bases of the junction left unmatched. The germline V gene encodes CDR1 SEHNR and CDR2 FQNEAQ (reference sequence). The CDR3 consists of 15 residues. The CDR3 loop reads CASSPGTGGDQPQHF. In DNA form, the CDR3 reads TGTGCCAGCAGCCCTGGGACAGGGGGGGATCAGCCCCAGCATTTT.

The rearrangement uses TRBV24-1 and TRBJ2-1, with 9 nucleotides matching TRBD1. J lost 4 bases, V lost 4 bases, and 7 bases had no gene match. The CDR3 consists of 16 residues. CDR1 and CDR2 (germline): KGHDR, SFDVKD. CDR3 in DNA: TGTGCCACCAGTGACCTAGGAGGGACAGGGTACAATGAGCAGTTCTTC. Its protein is CATSDLGGTGYNEQFF.

The V and J genes are TRBV6-6 and TRBJ1-3, with D unclear. Trimming left V 4 bases short and J 2 bases short, with 6 bases between. Germline CDR1 and CDR2: MNHNY and SVGAGI (reference sequence). This CDR3 has 13 amino acids. The CDR3 DNA sequence: TGTGCCAGCAGTTTGACAACTGGAAACACCATATATTTT. As protein: CASSLTTGNTIYF.

V and J are TRBV6-1 and TRBJ1-5; maybe TRBD1 (5 bases). Germline CDR1 and CDR2: MNHNS and SASEGT. This CDR3 is built from 16 residues. The germline V and J ends were trimmed by 3 bases and 1 base, with 13 bases remaining between them. In nucleotides, the CDR3 is TGTGCCAGCAGTGACAGGGTGACAAAAAGCAATCAGCCCCAGCATTTT. This sequence encodes CASSDRVTKSNQPQHF.

This chain joins TRBV24-1 and TRBJ2-3; possibly TRBD2 for D (7 bases). The germline CDR1 and CDR2 sequences are KGHDR and SFDVKD. This CDR3 comprises 17 residues. The V end lost 5 bases, the J end lost 0 bases, and 17 bases lay between the germline ends. CDR3 nucleotides: TGTGCCACCAGTGGGGGGGGCGGTCCCTATAGCACAGATACGCAGTATTTT. Its translation: CATSGGGGPYSTDTQYF.

The V gene is TRBV5-4, the J gene TRBJ2-7, with 14 bases that match TRBD2. The CDR3 totals 16 residues. V shed 4 bases and J 7 bases; nucleotides not matched to a gene: 10. Germline CDR1 is SGHNT and CDR2 is YYREEE (reference sequence). CDR3 amino acids: CASSVGLAGGSREQYF. The DNA of the CDR3 is TGTGCCAGCAGCGTTGGACTAGCGGGGGGCTCACGAGAGCAGTACTTC.

The chain uses TRBV12-5 and TRBJ2-5, with a tentative D call TRBD1 (7 bases). V was shortened by 4 bases and J by 5 bases, with 26 bases between the two germline ends. CDR3 length: 18 residues. Germline loops: CDR1 LGHNT, CDR2 FRNRAP. The CDR3 protein is CASGWLRGRGMTGETQYF. The CDR3 coding sequence is TGTGCTAGTGGTTGGCTAAGGGGGCGCGGGATGACTGGGGAGACCCAGTACTTC. The full variable domain, rest sourced from reference TRBV12-5 and TRBJ2-5, is DARVTQTPRHKVTEMGQEVTMRCQPILGHNTVFWYRQTMMQGLELLAYFRNRAPLDDSGMPKDRFSAEMPDATLATLKIQPSEPRDSAVYFCASGWLRGRGMTGETQYFGPGTRLLVL.

The chain employs TRBV6-5 and TRBJ1-2, with 8 positions matching TRBD1. V was pared by 5 bases and J by 3 bases, with 5 bases of the junction left unmatched. CDR3 length: 14 residues. Germline loops: CDR1 MNHEY, CDR2 SVGAGI. The CDR3 here is CASSPLDRDYGYTF. In nucleotides, the CDR3 is TGTGCCAGCAGTCCTTTGGACAGGGACTATGGCTACACCTTC.

The rearrangement links TRBV7-8 to TRBJ2-1; TRBD2 matches at 7 bases. In germline, CDR1 is SGHVS, CDR2 FQNEAQ. The ends lost 5 bases at V and 5 bases at J; junction bases unmatched: 9. The CDR3 length is 15 residues. CDR3: CASSLMAGVNNEQFF. CDR3 in DNA: TGTGCCAGCAGCCTAATGGCGGGGGTGAACAATGAGCAGTTCTTC.